The rows below give T cell receptor beta chains drawn from one sample of a study of T-cell reconstitution after alpha-beta-depleted transplantation in children. Each CDR3 protein is one row after TCRdb ran MiXCR on the PCR reads. The sample contains a few hundred thousand distinct CDR3 sequences, approximately 10% of which appear only once. The specimen was PBMCs, collected before TCRalphabeta/CD19-depleted stem cell transplant. These receptors all come from a child in the first two years of life with acute myeloid leukemia, due to receive a stem cell transplant. Each CDR3 is given with its conserved first and last residue.

j_call v_call cdr3_aa
TRBJ2-1 TRBV12-2 CALGIVATNEQFF
TRBJ2-5 TRBV7-6 CASSRQGREETQYF
TRBJ1-2 TRBV11-2 CASSLVQGGIDGYTF
TRBJ2-1 TRBV6-2/TRBV6-3 CASSNGGYSYNEQFF
TRBJ1-2 TRBV5-1 CASSLWPYGYTF
TRBJ2-1 TRBV7-9 CASSFGVREQFF
TRBJ2-1 TRBV28 CASSLSQGAYEQFF
TRBJ1-2 TRBV19 CASSQFGAGYGYTF
TRBJ1-1 TRBV5-1 CASSFDRGEAFF
TRBJ2-1 TRBV30 CAWSIGRHNEQFF
TRBJ2-5 TRBV7-2 CASSPNQGQETQYF
TRBJ2-3 TRBV5-1 CASGPSAEETDTQYF
TRBJ2-7 TRBV20-1 CSAGGAANPWEQYF
TRBJ2-1 TRBV15 CATSRESGRADVAYNEQFF
TRBJ2-1 TRBV30 CAWSVLAGSNEQFF
TRBJ1-1 TRBV28 CASSFPQGANTEAFF
TRBJ1-1 TRBV12-3/TRBV12-4 CASKNEVGNTEAFF
TRBJ2-1 TRBV20-1 CSARVGRNEQFF
TRBJ2-5 TRBV20-1 CSARVIPGYQETQYF
TRBJ1-6 TRBV7-9 CASSLPGQSSYNSPLHF
TRBJ2-3 TRBV7-2 CASRPSGAWGTDTQYF
TRBJ2-2 TRBV25-1 CASSEGGLYTGELFF
TRBJ2-7 TRBV20-1 CSAREGGGGASYEQYF
TRBJ2-1 TRBV5-1 CASSAMGPLNEQFF
TRBJ1-6 TRBV6-4 CATSAGENSPLHF
TRBJ2-1 TRBV5-1 CASISLGGSYNEQFF
TRBJ2-1 TRBV27 CASSAGGNEQFF
TRBJ2-2 TRBV5-1 CASSLAEGLTTGELFF
TRBJ2-1 TRBV29-1 CSVEVLAGGLGEQFF
TRBJ2-5 TRBV7-6 CASSLYRGMGETQYF
TRBJ1-1 TRBV7-9 CASSPLYGQGDTEAFF
TRBJ1-1 TRBV7-2 CASGTEAFF
TRBJ1-2 TRBV12-3/TRBV12-4 CASQGEASNYGGTF
TRBJ1-5 TRBV4-1 CASSQDGVGNQPQHF
TRBJ1-1 TRBV5-1 CASSFGQALNTEAFF
TRBJ1-1 TRBV28 CASSLWPEGNTEAFF
TRBJ2-5 TRBV7-6 CASSQSTGVQETQYF
TRBJ2-1 TRBV5-7 CASSLTGTGGSYDEQFF
TRBJ2-6 TRBV14 CASSPRRGSGANVLTF
TRBJ1-4 TRBV24-1 CATSEGLATNEKLFF
TRBJ2-5 TRBV5-1 CASSLGAGPPNQETQYF
TRBJ2-6 TRBV29-1 CSSYSGANVLTF
TRBJ2-7 TRBV3-1 CASSPYGEAYEQYF
TRBJ2-3 TRBV5-1 CASSFGRADTQYF
TRBJ2-5 TRBV6-1 CASSTRDRGQETQYF
TRBJ1-3 TRBV3-1 CASSQEGDASNTIYF
TRBJ2-7 TRBV7-7 CASSPAGLGEQYF
TRBJ2-7 TRBV18 CASSVGGARPHEQYF
TRBJ2-3 TRBV12-3/TRBV12-4 CASSSPGLSTDTQYF
TRBJ2-1 TRBV29-1 CSVGGASWNEQFF
TRBJ2-2 TRBV5-1 CASSPGLNTGELFF
TRBJ2-3 TRBV12-3/TRBV12-4 CASSLYADTQYF
TRBJ1-3 TRBV7-8 CASSPHREEGNTIYF
TRBJ1-3 TRBV29-1 CSDGDRNF
TRBJ2-1 TRBV7-9 CASSWGLAIDEQFF